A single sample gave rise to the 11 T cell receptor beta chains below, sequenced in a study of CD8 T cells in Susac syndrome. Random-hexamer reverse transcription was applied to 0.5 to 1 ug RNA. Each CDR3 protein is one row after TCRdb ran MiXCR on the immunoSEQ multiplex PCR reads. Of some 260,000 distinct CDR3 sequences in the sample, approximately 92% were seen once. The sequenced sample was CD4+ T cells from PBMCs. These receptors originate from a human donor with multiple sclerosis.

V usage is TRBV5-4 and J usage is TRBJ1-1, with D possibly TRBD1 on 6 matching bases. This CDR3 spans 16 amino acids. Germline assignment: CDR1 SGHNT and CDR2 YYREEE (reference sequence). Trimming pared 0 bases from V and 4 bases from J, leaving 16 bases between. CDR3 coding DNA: TGTGCCAGCAGCTTGGAGGGGAGGCAGGGGAGCACTGAAGCTTTCTTT. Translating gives CASSLEGRQGSTEAFF.

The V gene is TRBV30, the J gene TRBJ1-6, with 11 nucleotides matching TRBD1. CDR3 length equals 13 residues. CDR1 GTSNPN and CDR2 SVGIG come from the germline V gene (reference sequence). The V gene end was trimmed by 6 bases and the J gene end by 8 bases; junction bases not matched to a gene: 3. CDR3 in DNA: TGTGCCTGCGGACAGGGGGCACATTCACCCCTCCACTTT. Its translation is CACGQGAHSPLHF.

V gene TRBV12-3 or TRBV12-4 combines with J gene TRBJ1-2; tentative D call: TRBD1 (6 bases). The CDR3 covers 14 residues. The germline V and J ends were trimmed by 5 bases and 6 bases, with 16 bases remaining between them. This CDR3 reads CASSRDTPNHGYTF. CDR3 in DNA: TGTGCCAGCAGTCGGGACACTCCCAACCATGGCTACACCTTC.

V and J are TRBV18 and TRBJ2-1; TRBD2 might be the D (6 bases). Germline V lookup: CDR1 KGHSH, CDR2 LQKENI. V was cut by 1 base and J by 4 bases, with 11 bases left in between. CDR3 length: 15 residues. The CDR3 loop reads CASSPLPGEYNEQFF. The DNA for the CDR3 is TGTGCCAGCTCACCACTACCGGGGGAGTACAATGAGCAGTTCTTC.

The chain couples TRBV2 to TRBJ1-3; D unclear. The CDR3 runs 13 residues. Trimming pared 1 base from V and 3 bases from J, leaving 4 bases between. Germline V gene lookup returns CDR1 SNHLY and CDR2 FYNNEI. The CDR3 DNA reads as TGTGCCAGCAGTGAAGGGGTTGGAAACACCATATATTTT. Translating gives CASSEGVGNTIYF.

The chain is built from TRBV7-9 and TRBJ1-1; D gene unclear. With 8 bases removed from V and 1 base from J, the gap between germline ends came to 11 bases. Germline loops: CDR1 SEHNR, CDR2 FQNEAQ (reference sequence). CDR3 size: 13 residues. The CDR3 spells CASGIDWNTEAFF. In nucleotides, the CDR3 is TGTGCCAGCGGGATTGATTGGAACACTGAAGCTTTCTTT. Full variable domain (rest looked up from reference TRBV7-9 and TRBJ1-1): DTGVSQNPRHKITKRGQNVTFRCDPISEHNRLYWYRQTLGQGPEFLTYFQNEAQLEKSRLLSDRFSAERPKGSFSTLEIQRTEQGDSAMYLCASGIDWNTEAFFGQGTRLTVV.

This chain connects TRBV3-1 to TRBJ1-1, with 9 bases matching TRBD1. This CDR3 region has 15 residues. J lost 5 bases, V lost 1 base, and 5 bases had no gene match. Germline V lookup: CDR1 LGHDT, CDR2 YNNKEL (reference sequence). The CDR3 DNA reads TGTGCCAGCAGCCAAGGAGTGACAGGGGGAACTGAAGCTTTCTTT. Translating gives CASSQGVTGGTEAFF. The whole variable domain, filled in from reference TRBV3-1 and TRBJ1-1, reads DTAVSQTPKYLVTQMGNDKSIKCEQNLGHDTMYWYKQDSKKFLKIMFSYNNKELIINETVPNRFSPKSPDKAHLNLHINSLELGDSAVYFCASSQGVTGGTEAFFGQGTRLTVV.

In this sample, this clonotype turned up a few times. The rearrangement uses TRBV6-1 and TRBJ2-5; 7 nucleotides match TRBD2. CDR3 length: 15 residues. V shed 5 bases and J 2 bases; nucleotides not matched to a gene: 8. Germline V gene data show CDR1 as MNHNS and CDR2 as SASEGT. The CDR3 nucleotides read TGTGCCAGCAGTAGCGGGGCGGGACCACAAGAGACCCAGTACTTC. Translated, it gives CASSSGAGPQETQYF.

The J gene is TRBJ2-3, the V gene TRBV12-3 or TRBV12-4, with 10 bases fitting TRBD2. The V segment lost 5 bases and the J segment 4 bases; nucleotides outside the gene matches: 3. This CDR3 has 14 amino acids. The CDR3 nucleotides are TGTGCCAGCAGTCAAAGCGGGGGGGCAGATACGCAGTATTTT. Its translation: CASSQSGGADTQYF.

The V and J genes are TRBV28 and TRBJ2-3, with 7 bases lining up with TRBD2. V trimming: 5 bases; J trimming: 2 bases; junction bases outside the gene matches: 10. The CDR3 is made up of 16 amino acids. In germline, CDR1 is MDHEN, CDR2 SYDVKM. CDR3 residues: CASSPGLGLLTDTQYF. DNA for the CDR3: TGTGCCAGCAGTCCTGGACTAGGTCTGCTCACAGATACGCAGTATTTT.

The CDR3 spells CASSQGAGVTEAFF. In nucleotides, the CDR3 is TGTGCCAGCAGCCAAGGGGCGGGGGTAACTGAAGCTTTCTTT. This chain uses TRBV3-1 with TRBJ1-1; perhaps TRBD1 as D (5 bases). CDR3 length: 14 amino acids. V shed 1 base and J shed 5 bases, with 11 bases lying between them. The germline gives CDR1 LGHDT, CDR2 YNNKEL (reference sequence).